Each of the 22 T cell receptor beta chains below was sequenced from the same sample in a study of cytomegalovirus exposure and HLA in healthy donors. The PCR contained 60 Vbeta and 13 Jbeta primers. Clones were read by immunoSEQ multiplex PCR, and TCRdb kept only the in-frame ones, dropping some. The sample carries some 100,000 clones, roughly 78% recorded once. Sequenced input: PBMCs. These TCRs come from a woman in her thirties or forties in good health and CMV-seropositive.

Remarks on this clone: Given the absence of the conserved phenylalanine or tryptophan at the CDR3 end, a read error is likely. The DNA is omitted, as the CDR3 cannot be located on it reliably, and the CDR3 follows TCRdb's listing. The chain is built from TRBV27 and TRBJ1-2. CDR1 and CDR2 from the germline V gene are MNHEY and SMNVEV (reference sequence). Inclusive of both ends, the CDR3 amounts to 8 amino acids. The CDR3 here is CASRGGAL.

This chain connects TRBV18 to TRBJ1-3, with D unclear. The CDR3 is 15 amino acids. The V and J ends lost 6 bases and 0 bases respectively, with 12 bases between them. Germline lookup yields CDR1 KGHSH and CDR2 LQKENI. CDR3 DNA: TGTGCCAGCTCTTATTCCATTAGCTCTGGAAACACCATATATTTT. It specifies CASSYSISSGNTIYF.

This rearrangement joins TRBV28 to TRBJ2-1, with D possibly TRBD2 on 6 matching bases. Germline CDR1 is MDHEN and CDR2 is SYDVKM. Trimming removed 5 bases from V and 4 bases from J, with 15 bases in between. The CDR3 runs 15 residues. CDR3: CASSPSRDFYNEQFF. In DNA form, the CDR3 reads TGTGCCAGCAGTCCCTCCCGGGACTTTTACAATGAGCAGTTCTTC. The entire variable domain, with the rest obtained from reference TRBV28 and TRBJ2-1, is as follows: DVKVTQSSRYLVKRTGEKVFLECVQDMDHENMFWYRQDPGLGLRLIYFSYDVKMKEKGDIPEGYSVSREKKERFSLILESASTNQTSMYLCASSPSRDFYNEQFFGPGTRLTVL.

The V gene is TRBV11-2, the J gene TRBJ2-1; D is unclear. CDR1 is SGHAT, CDR2 FQNNGV, per germline. This CDR3 is 16 amino acids long. V was cut by 2 bases and J by 5 bases, with 16 bases left in between. The CDR3 DNA reads as TGTGCCAGCAGCTTAAACTACCCGTCCGGCAACAATGAGCAGTTCTTC. This translates into CASSLNYPSGNNEQFF. Combining the CDR3 with reference TRBV11-2 and TRBJ2-1 gives the whole variable domain EAGVAQSPRYKIIEKRQSVAFWCNPISGHATLYWYQQILGQGPKLLIQFQNNGVVDDSQLPKDRFSAERLKGVDSTLKIQPAKLEDSAVYLCASSLNYPSGNNEQFFGPGTRLTVL.

The chain links TRBV14 to TRBJ2-7; 7 nucleotides agree with TRBD1. Trimming cost V 5 bases and J 4 bases; bases outside gene matches: 5. This CDR3 is 13 amino acids long. The germline CDR1 and CDR2 sequences are SGHDN and FVKESK. CDR3 residues: CASSWATGYEQYF. CDR3 nucleotide sequence: TGTGCCAGCAGCTGGGCGACAGGGTACGAGCAGTACTTC.

The rearrangement uses TRBV14 and TRBJ1-1; a weak D match, TRBD1 (6 bases). Trimming took 0 bases from V and 10 from J, leaving 15 bases between them. Germline loops: CDR1 SGHDN, CDR2 FVKESK. The CDR3 is made up of 14 amino acids. CDR3 sequence: CASSQDIGRGRAFF. CDR3 nucleotide sequence: TGTGCCAGCAGCCAAGATATTGGGCGGGGGCGAGCTTTCTTT.

The CDR3: CASSLSVTEAFF. The CDR3 DNA is TGTGCCAGCAGCTTATCAGTAACTGAAGCTTTCTTT. The rearrangement links TRBV11-3 to TRBJ1-1, with no clear D. CDR3 size: 12 residues. Looked up from germline, CDR1 is SGHNT and CDR2 is YENEEA. The ends were cut back, 2 bases at V and 5 bases at J, with 6 bases in the middle. The full variable domain, with the rest looked up from reference TRBV11-3 and TRBJ1-1, is EAGVVQSPRYKIIEKKQPVAFWCNPISGHNTLYWYLQNLGQGPELLIRYENEEAVDDSQLPKDRFSAERLKGVDSTLKIQPAELGDSAVYLCASSLSVTEAFFGQGTRLTVV.

V usage is TRBV19 and J usage is TRBJ2-7, with D possibly TRBD1 on 6 matching bases. The CDR3 spans 14 residues. V gave up 4 bases and J gave up 5 bases, with 15 bases separating them. Germline CDR1 LNHDA, CDR2 SQIVND (reference sequence). The CDR3 sequence: CASSNRALGDEQYF. In nucleotides, the CDR3 is TGTGCCAGTAGTAACAGGGCCCTCGGGGACGAGCAGTACTTC.

This sequence joins TRBV11-2 and TRBJ2-1, with 9 bases identical to TRBD2. The CDR3 has 15 amino acids. The V gene's germline CDR1 is SGHAT and CDR2 FQNNGV. The V and J ends lost 6 bases and 3 bases, in that order; junction bases with no gene match: 6. CDR3 coding DNA: TGTGCCAGCAGAGCCTCTAGCGGGAACTACAATGAGCAGTTCTTC. Its protein is CASRASSGNYNEQFF. Supplemented by reference TRBV11-2 and TRBJ2-1, the full variable domain reads EAGVAQSPRYKIIEKRQSVAFWCNPISGHATLYWYQQILGQGPKLLIQFQNNGVVDDSQLPKDRFSAERLKGVDSTLKIQPAKLEDSAVYLCASRASSGNYNEQFFGPGTRLTVL.

A few counts support this clone. As DNA, the CDR3 is TGTGCCAGTACCCTGGCGGGGCGACAGAACACTGAAGCTTTCTTT. Protein product: CASTLAGRQNTEAFF. The J gene is TRBJ1-1, the V gene TRBV19, with D perhaps matching TRBD1 (5 bases). Germline CDR1 reads LNHDA; CDR2 reads SQIVND (reference sequence). This CDR3 contains 15 residues. V lost 7 bases and J 1 base, leaving 16 bases between the germline ends.

This clone occurred a few times. The CDR3 loop reads CASSHGLAGNTGELFF. CDR3 nucleotides: TGCGCCAGCAGCCACGGTCTAGCGGGAAACACCGGGGAGCTGTTTTTT. J is TRBJ2-2 and V is TRBV4-3, with 9 nucleotides matching TRBD2. Germline V gene sequence: CDR1 LGHNA, CDR2 YSLEER. Trimming cost V 3 bases and J 2 bases; bases outside gene matches: 4. CDR3 length equals 16 residues.

The chain has TRBV19 and TRBJ1-3; D may be TRBD1 (6 bases). The CDR3 contains 14 residues. Germline assignment: CDR1 LNHDA and CDR2 SQIVND (reference sequence). Trimming shortened V by 6 bases and J by 2 bases, and 11 bases separated the two germline ends. The chain's CDR3 is CASSNSGAGNTIYF. For the CDR3, the DNA is TGTGCCAGTAGCAATTCAGGGGCTGGAAACACCATATATTTT.

This chain uses TRBV19 with TRBJ1-2; tentatively, D is TRBD1 (6 bases). CDR3 length: 14 residues. Germline CDR1 and CDR2: LNHDA and SQIVND (reference sequence). V was trimmed by 5 bases and J by 4 bases, leaving 14 bases between them. CDR3 DNA sequence: TGTGCCAGTAGTGAACCACAGGGAATCTATGGCTACACCTTC. It codes for CASSEPQGIYGYTF.

About this clone: One end of the junction fails to match germline, which may point to a read error. J is TRBJ2-5 and V is TRBV7-2; the match to TRBD1 covers 7 bases. Germline V gives CDR1 SGHTA, CDR2 FQGNSA. The CDR3 is 13 residues long. CDR3 amino acids: CASSSTGQGTQYF. In DNA, the CDR3 is TGTGCCAGCAGCTCGACAGGGCAAGGGACCCAGTACTTC.

A word on this clone: Mismatch with germline at one junction end may stem from a read error. V is TRBV7-9 and J is TRBJ2-7, with D possibly matching TRBD2 (6 bases). In germline, CDR1 is SEHNR, CDR2 FQNEAQ (reference sequence). This CDR3 is built from 18 residues. The CDR3 loop reads CSSSLAGSGGRNSYEQYF. The CDR3, as DNA: TGTTCCAGCAGCTTAGCTGGAAGTGGTGGGAGGAACTCCTACGAGCAGTACTTC. Together with reference TRBV7-9 and TRBJ2-7, the CDR3 gives the full variable domain: DTGVSQNPRHKITKRGQNVTFRCDPISEHNRLYWYRQTLGQGPEFLTYFQNEAQLEKSRLLSDRFSAERPKGSFSTLEIQRTEQGDSAMYLCSSSLAGSGGRNSYEQYFGPGTRLTVT.

V and J are TRBV11-2 and TRBJ2-7; D gene ambiguous. Between the trimmed V and J ends, which lost 2 bases and 3 bases, there was a span of 8 bases. Germline V gene data show CDR1 as SGHAT and CDR2 as FQNNGV. The CDR3 is 13 amino acids. The CDR3 DNA reads TGTGCCAGCAGCTTACCCTCTAGCTACGAGCAGTACTTC. It codes for CASSLPSSYEQYF.

This clone turned up a few times. V usage is TRBV5-8 and J usage is TRBJ2-3; 9 bases are a match to TRBD2. The V and J ends lost 2 bases and 2 bases, in that order; junction bases with no gene match: 18. Germline-derived CDR1 and CDR2 are SGHTS and YDEGEE. This CDR3 region has 20 residues. CDR3 region: CASSFTRSSGRPPHTDTQYF. The CDR3 DNA follows: TGTGCCAGCAGCTTTACCCGGTCCAGCGGGAGGCCCCCGCACACAGATACGCAGTATTTT.

The V and J genes are TRBV2 and TRBJ2-7; D not resolved. The germline gives CDR1 SNHLY, CDR2 FYNNEI. This CDR3 has 13 amino acids. V gave up 1 base and J gave up 7 bases, with 11 bases separating them. CDR3 in DNA: TGTGCCAGCAGTGAAGTACCTCCGGGTGAGCAGTACTTC. Its translation is CASSEVPPGEQYF.

The gene calls are TRBV19 and TRBJ1-1; D unresolved. Germline V lookup: CDR1 LNHDA, CDR2 SQIVND (reference sequence). The CDR3 contains 16 residues. Trimming stripped 3 bases from V and 1 base from J, with 15 bases between. In nucleotides, the CDR3 is TGTGCCAGTAGTATTTCGGGAAGACAATGGAACACTGAAGCTTTCTTT. This encodes CASSISGRQWNTEAFF.

This chain joins TRBV6-6 and TRBJ1-2, with TRBD1 identical over 12 bases. The CDR3 runs 15 residues. From germline, CDR1 is MNHNY and CDR2 SVGAGI (reference sequence). V shed 5 bases and J 6 bases; nucleotides not matched to a gene: 7. CDR3 amino acids: CASSPGTGGRDGYTF. The CDR3 DNA is TGTGCCAGCAGTCCAGGGACAGGGGGCAGGGATGGCTACACCTTC.

The J gene is TRBJ1-1, the V gene TRBV6-5; D gene uncertain. Germline V CDR1 and CDR2: MNHEY, SVGAGI. V gave up 0 bases and J gave up 2 bases, with 10 bases separating them. The CDR3 is 15 amino acids. DNA for the CDR3: TGTGCCAGCAGTTACTCGACTGTGGTTAACACTGAAGCTTTCTTT. As protein: CASSYSTVVNTEAFF.

V is TRBV14 and J is TRBJ2-7; a possible D gene is TRBD2 (7 bases). Germline assignment: CDR1 SGHDN and CDR2 FVKESK. V was trimmed by 4 bases and J by 3 bases, leaving 19 bases between them. CDR3 length: 16 residues. The CDR3 DNA sequence: TGTGCCAGCAGCCGTTCGGGGGGAGGGACATACTACGAGCAGTACTTC. This encodes CASSRSGGGTYYEQYF.